This TCR beta chain was retrieved from a study of vaccination effects on CD4 cells after COVID-19. Across the whole study: Post-vaccine samples followed the second dose by a median of 72 days.

The length of the CDR3 is 14 residues. J lost 6 bases, V lost 6 bases, and 10 bases had no gene match. Germline lookup yields CDR1 LGHNT and CDR2 FRNRAP. On this clone itself: Its antigen is unknown.

The assay was immunoSEQ multiplex PCR, and TCRdb's table has in-frame clones only and misses some. The sample holds 65,000 to 75,000 clones, 70% to 85% seen once. Prior to sequencing, the ViraFEST assay stimulated PBMC with viral peptide pools, which expanded the antigen-specific CD4+ T cells. Isolating CD4+ T cells followed more than 9 days of culture. Each participant received a vaccine that was either BNT162b2 or mRNA-1273, given as two doses. Half-medium changes using IL-2 medium occurred on days 3 and 7. The rearrangement uses TRBV12-5 and TRBJ2-7; 8 bases match TRBD2. This clonotype was obtained from a human donor who received a COVID-19 vaccine. The sequences come from CD4+ T cells from PBMCs cultured with HCoV-229E spike peptides, collected after COVID-19 vaccination. For the CDR3, the DNA is TGTGCTAGTGGCTCAAGACTAGCGTTGGGCGAGCAGTACGTC. Amino acid sequence: CASGSRLALGEQYV.